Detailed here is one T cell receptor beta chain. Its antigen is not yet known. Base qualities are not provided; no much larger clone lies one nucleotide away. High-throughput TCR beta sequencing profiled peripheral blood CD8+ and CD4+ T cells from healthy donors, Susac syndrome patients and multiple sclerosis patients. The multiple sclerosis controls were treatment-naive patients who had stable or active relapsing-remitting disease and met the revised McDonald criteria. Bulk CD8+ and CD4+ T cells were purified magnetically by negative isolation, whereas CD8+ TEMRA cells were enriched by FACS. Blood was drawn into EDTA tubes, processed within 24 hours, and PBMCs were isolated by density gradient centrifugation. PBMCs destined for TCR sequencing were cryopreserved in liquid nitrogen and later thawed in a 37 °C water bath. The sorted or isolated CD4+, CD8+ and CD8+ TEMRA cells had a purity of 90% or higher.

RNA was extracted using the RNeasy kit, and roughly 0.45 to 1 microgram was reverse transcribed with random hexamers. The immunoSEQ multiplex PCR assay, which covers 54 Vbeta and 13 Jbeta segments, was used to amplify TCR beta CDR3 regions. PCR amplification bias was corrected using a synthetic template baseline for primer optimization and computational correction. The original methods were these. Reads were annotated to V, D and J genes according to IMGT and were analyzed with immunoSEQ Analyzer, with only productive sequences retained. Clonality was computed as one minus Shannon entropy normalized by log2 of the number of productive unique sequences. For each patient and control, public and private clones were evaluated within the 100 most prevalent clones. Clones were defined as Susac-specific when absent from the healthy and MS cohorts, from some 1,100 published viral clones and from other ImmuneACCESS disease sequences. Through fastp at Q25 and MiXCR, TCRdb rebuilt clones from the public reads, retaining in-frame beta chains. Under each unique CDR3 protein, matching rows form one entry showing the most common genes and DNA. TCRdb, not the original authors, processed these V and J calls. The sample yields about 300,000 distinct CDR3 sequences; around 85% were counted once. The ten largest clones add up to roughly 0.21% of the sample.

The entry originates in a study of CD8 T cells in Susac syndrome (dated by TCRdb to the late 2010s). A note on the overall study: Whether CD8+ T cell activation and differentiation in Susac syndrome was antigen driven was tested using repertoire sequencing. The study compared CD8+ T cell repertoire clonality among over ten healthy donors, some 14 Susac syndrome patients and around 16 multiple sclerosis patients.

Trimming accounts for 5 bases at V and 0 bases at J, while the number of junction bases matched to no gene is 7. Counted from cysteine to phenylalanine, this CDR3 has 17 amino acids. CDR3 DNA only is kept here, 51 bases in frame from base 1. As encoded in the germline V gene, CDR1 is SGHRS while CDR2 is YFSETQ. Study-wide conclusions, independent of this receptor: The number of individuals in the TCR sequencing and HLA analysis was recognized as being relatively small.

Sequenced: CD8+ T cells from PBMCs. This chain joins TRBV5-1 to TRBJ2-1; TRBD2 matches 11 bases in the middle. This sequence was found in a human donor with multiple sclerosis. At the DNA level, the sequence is TGCGCCAGCAGGTCGCTAGCGGGAGGCAGCTCCTACAATGAGCAGTTCTTC. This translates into CASRSLAGGSSYNEQFF.